This TCR beta chain emerged from a study of CXCR3-negative and CXCR3-positive naive CD8 T cells. General observations from the study: Surface CD5 was comparable between naive subsets; TCR strength was inferred from TRB CDR3 properties. TRB CDR3s were more hydrophobic in CXCR3-positive than in CXCR3-negative naive cells.

In regard to this clonotype: The antigen remains unidentified.

This CDR3 is 13 amino acids long. Per germline, CDR1 LGHNA and CDR2 YNFKEQ. TRB cDNA was prepared as libraries by UMI-labeled 5' RACE. TCRdb reprocessed the 5' RACE reads; each CDR3 protein has one entry and no DNA is given. The listing records approximately 89,000 distinct CDR3 sequences. The TCR sequence derives from a human donor in good health. Some clones in this sample may be carry-over from other donors' samples. Material: naive CXCR3+ CD8+ T cells from blood. Subset defined: CD45RO-CCR7+CD27+CD95- naive CD8+ T cells expressing CXCR3 (TNR3+). The V call is TRBV4-2, the J call TRBJ2-5; TCRdb lists TRBD2, though no DNA is available to test this call. CDR3 amino acids: CASSQEPPETQYF.